This passage covers 9 T cell receptor beta chains from one sample sequenced in a study of shared clonotypes between healthy human individuals (dated by TCRdb to about 2020). The library was obtained by the immunoSEQ multiplex PCR assay. Imported from immuneACCESS, the table was reduced by TCRdb to in-frame sequences with V and J called. These copies leave out some clones; in studies compared against another copy, an unresolved V gene accounts for under half, and the cause of the remainder is not known. The sample records about 2.1 million clones, around 93% of which are singletons. The ten largest clonotypes hold about 1.7% of the sample. CD8 naive samples were CD45RO-negative cells positively selected for CCR7, giving a CD45RA+CCR7+ population that excluded TemRA cells. Sequencing input: naive CD8+ T cells from PBMCs. The cell subset or site label here, explained by the study, means: CD45RA+CCR7+. The receptors come from a man aged 18 to 29 in good health. Some clones in this sample may be carry-over from other donors' samples.

The rearrangement uses TRBV29-1 and TRBJ2-1, with 9 nucleotides matching TRBD2. Germline V gene sequence: CDR1 SQVTM, CDR2 ANQGSEA. This CDR3 is built from 18 residues. V shed 1 base, J shed 7 bases, and the junction held 17 bases outside the gene matches. The CDR3 nucleotides read TGCAGCGTTGAAGGGGGTAGCGGGAGTTTGATGGACGGGAATGAGCAGTTCTTC. It encodes CSVEGGSGSLMDGNEQFF.

This chain uses TRBV27 with TRBJ2-3; D remains ambiguous. The CDR3 sequence is 11 residues long. Per germline, CDR1 MNHEY and CDR2 SMNVEV (reference sequence). Trimming left V 4 bases short and J 4 bases short, with 3 bases between. CDR3 region: CASSYPDTQYF. CDR3 DNA sequence: TGTGCCAGCAGTTACCCAGATACGCAGTATTTT.

In this sample, this clone turned up once. This chain uses TRBV19 with TRBJ1-3; D is ambiguous. Germline V gene sequence: CDR1 LNHDA, CDR2 SQIVND (reference sequence). Trimming left V 4 bases short and J 0 bases short, with 13 bases between. The CDR3 length is 16 residues. The DNA of the CDR3 is TGTGCCAGTAGTACCCGGACGAGCGTCTCTGGAAACACCATATATTTT. Translation gives CASSTRTSVSGNTIYF.

A single count supports this clone. Distinct nucleotide sequences in the sample also encode this CDR3. This rearrangement joins TRBV19 to TRBJ2-7; D gene uncertain. This CDR3 has 13 amino acids. Trimming stripped 4 bases from V and 0 bases from J, with 7 bases between. CDR1 and CDR2 from the germline V gene are LNHDA and SQIVND (reference sequence). CDR3 sequence: CASSTRDSYEQYF. CDR3 bases: TGTGCCAGTAGTACTAGGGACTCCTACGAGCAGTACTTC. Full variable domain (rest looked up from reference TRBV19 and TRBJ2-7): DGGITQSPKYLFRKEGQNVTLSCEQNLNHDAMYWYRQDPGQGLRLIYYSQIVNDFQKGDIAEGYSVSREKKESFPLTVTSAQKNPTAFYLCASSTRDSYEQYFGPGTRLTVT.

The chain couples TRBV28 to TRBJ2-4, with TRBD2 matching over 14 bases. CDR1 is MDHEN, CDR2 SYDVKM, per germline. V dropped 3 bases and J dropped 7; count of bases not matched to a gene: 14. This CDR3 region has 19 residues. The CDR3 loop is CASSLFGTSGSEGRNIQYF. Written as DNA, the CDR3 is TGTGCCAGCAGTTTGTTCGGGACTAGCGGGAGCGAAGGGAGGAACATTCAGTACTTC.

The chain recombines TRBV12-5 with TRBJ2-7; maybe TRBD1 (6 bases). The length of the CDR3 is 15 residues. V was shortened by 1 base and J by 2 bases, with 12 bases between the two germline ends. CDR1 LGHNT and CDR2 FRNRAP come from the germline V gene. The CDR3 bases are TGTGCTAGTGGTTTGGGTACAGGGCGGACCTACGAGCAGTACTTC. It is translated as CASGLGTGRTYEQYF.

V gene TRBV7-8 combines with J gene TRBJ2-7; TRBD1 agrees at 9 bases. The CDR3 sequence is 16 residues long. Per the germline V gene, CDR1 is SGHVS and CDR2 is FQNEAQ. Trimming cost V 4 bases and J 2 bases; bases outside gene matches: 9. The CDR3 DNA is TGTGCCAGCAGCTCAGAGGCAGGGACAGGGACCTACGAGCAGTACTTC. Amino acid sequence: CASSSEAGTGTYEQYF. The full variable domain, in which reference TRBV7-8 and TRBJ2-7 provide the parts outside the CDR3, is GAGVSQSPRYKVAKRGQDVALRCDPISGHVSLFWYQQALGQGPEFLTYFQNEAQLDKSGLPSDRFFAERPEGSVSTLKIQRTQQEDSAVYLCASSSEAGTGTYEQYFGPGTRLTVT.

The rearrangement uses TRBV9 and TRBJ2-5; weak D call: TRBD1 (5 bases). Germline V gene sequence: CDR1 SGDLS, CDR2 YYNGEE. V dropped 4 bases and J dropped 5 bases, with 18 bases sitting between them. CDR3 length: 15 residues. The CDR3 DNA reads TGTGCCAGCAGCACTCCCTCCCAGGGCCCCGAGACCCAGTACTTC. Protein sequence: CASSTPSQGPETQYF.

This clone was counted a single time. The same CDR3 is also encoded by other DNA sequences in this sample. This chain uses TRBV13 with TRBJ1-1; D not certain. V gave up 4 bases and J gave up 3 bases, with 9 bases separating them. The CDR3 totals 13 residues. Germline values: CDR1 PRHDT, CDR2 FYEKMQ (reference sequence). This chain's CDR3 is CASSSTGDTEAFF. As DNA, the CDR3 is TGTGCCAGCAGCTCCACCGGGGACACTGAAGCTTTCTTT.